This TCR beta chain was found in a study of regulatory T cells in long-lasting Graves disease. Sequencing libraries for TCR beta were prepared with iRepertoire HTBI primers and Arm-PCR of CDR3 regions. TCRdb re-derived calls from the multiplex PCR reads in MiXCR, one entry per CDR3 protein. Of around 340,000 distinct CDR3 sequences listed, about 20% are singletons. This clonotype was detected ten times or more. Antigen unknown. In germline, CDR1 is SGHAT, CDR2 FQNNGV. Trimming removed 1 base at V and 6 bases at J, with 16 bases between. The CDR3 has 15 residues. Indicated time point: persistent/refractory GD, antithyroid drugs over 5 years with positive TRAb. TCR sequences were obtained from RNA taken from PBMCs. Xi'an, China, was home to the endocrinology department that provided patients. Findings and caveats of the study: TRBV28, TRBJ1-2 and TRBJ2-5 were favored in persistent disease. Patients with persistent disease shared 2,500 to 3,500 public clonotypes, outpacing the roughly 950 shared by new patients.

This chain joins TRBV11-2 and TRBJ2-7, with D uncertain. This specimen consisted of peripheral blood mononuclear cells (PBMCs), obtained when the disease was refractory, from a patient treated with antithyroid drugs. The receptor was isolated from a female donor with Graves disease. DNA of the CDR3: TGTGCCAGCAGCTTAGGCGGTGGGATACCTTCCGAGCAGTACTTC. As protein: CASSLGGGIPSEQYF.